The 10 T cell receptor beta chains given below trace back to one sample, sequenced in a study of blood T cell repertoires in COVID-19. Assay: immunoSEQ multiplex PCR; the TCRdb copy retains only in-frame clones and omits some. The sample contains about 240,000 clones, approximately 83% of which appear only once. The material sequenced was PBMCs or T cells enriched from blood (not recorded which). The receptors originated from a woman aged 40 to 55 who had been exposed to COVID-19.

This clone showed up just a few times. The chain has TRBV27 and TRBJ1-5; possibly TRBD1 for D (5 bases). V shed 6 bases and J shed 1 base, with 13 bases lying between them. In germline, CDR1 is MNHEY, CDR2 SMNVEV (reference sequence). The CDR3 spans 15 residues. As DNA, the CDR3 is TGTGCCAGCAGGTCGGGGGTGGTGAGCAATCAGCCCCAGCATTTT. Its protein is CASRSGVVSNQPQHF.

V is TRBV5-1 and J is TRBJ1-1; D is perhaps TRBD1 (6 bases). This CDR3 has 16 amino acids. The germline V gene encodes CDR1 SGHRS and CDR2 YFSETQ. V was shortened by 4 bases and J by 1 base, with 17 bases between the two germline ends. CDR3 loop: CASSPRVGQKNTEAFF. The CDR3 DNA reads as TGCGCCAGCAGCCCACGCGTAGGACAGAAGAACACTGAAGCTTTCTTT.

V is TRBV5-4 and J is TRBJ2-1; D is unresolved. The V gene's germline CDR1 is SGHNT and CDR2 YYREEE (reference sequence). The CDR3 sequence is 15 residues long. The V and J ends lost 3 bases and 2 bases respectively, with 12 bases between them. In DNA form, the CDR3 reads TGTGCCAGCAGCTCCCCGACAACGGCCTACAATGAGCAGTTCTTC. Translation gives CASSSPTTAYNEQFF.

The gene calls are TRBV4-1 and TRBJ2-2, with 9 bases that match TRBD2. Germline loops: CDR1 MGHRA, CDR2 YSYEKL. V lost 4 bases, J lost 1 base, and 1 base stayed unmatched. The CDR3 runs 15 residues. The CDR3 is CASSLSGGNTGELFF. The CDR3 DNA follows: TGCGCCAGCAGCCTTAGCGGGGGGAACACCGGGGAGCTGTTTTTT.

The chain has TRBV18 and TRBJ2-5; D unresolved. V was clipped by 3 bases and J by 2 bases, with 7 bases between them. Germline CDR1 KGHSH, CDR2 LQKENI. The CDR3 consists of 13 residues. CDR3 in amino acids: CASSPGFQETQYF. The CDR3 DNA reads as TGTGCCAGCTCACCCGGGTTTCAAGAGACCCAGTACTTC. Full variable domain (outside the CDR3, taken from reference TRBV18 and TRBJ2-5): NAGVMQNPRHLVRRRGQEARLRCSPMKGHSHVYWYRQLPEEGLKFMVYLQKENIIDESGMPKERFSAEFPKEGPSILRIQQVVRGDSAAYFCASSPGFQETQYFGPGTRLLVL.

V is TRBV5-1 and J is TRBJ2-1; 7 bases map to TRBD2. The CDR3 loop spans 15 amino acids. The V gene end was trimmed by 4 bases and the J gene end by 9 bases; junction bases not matched to a gene: 13. Germline CDR1 reads SGHRS; CDR2 reads YFSETQ. CDR3 protein: CASSPGATSLTEQFF. CDR3 DNA: TGCGCCAGCAGCCCCGGGGCGACTAGCCTTACTGAGCAGTTCTTC.

This sequence joins TRBV29-1 and TRBJ1-2; D call uncertain. With 1 base removed from V and 3 bases from J, the gap between germline ends came to 12 bases. The germline CDR1 and CDR2 sequences are SQVTM and ANQGSEA. This CDR3 region has 14 residues. This CDR3 is CSVEAAARDYGYTF. The CDR3 DNA sequence: TGCAGCGTTGAAGCGGCGGCGCGGGACTATGGCTACACCTTC.

The rearrangement joins TRBV3-1 (or the pseudogene TRBV3-2) to TRBJ2-2; D might be TRBD1 (5 bases). With 4 bases removed from V and 7 bases from J, the gap between germline ends came to 10 bases. Germline V lookup: CDR1 LGHDT, CDR2 YNNKEL (reference sequence). The CDR3 has 13 residues. The CDR3, as DNA: TGTGCCAGCAGCCCTCCAGGGCACGGGGAGCTGTTTTTT. Its translation is CASSPPGHGELFF.

J is TRBJ2-7 and V is TRBV7-2; 7 nucleotides line up with TRBD2. Germline loops: CDR1 SGHTA, CDR2 FQGNSA. V lost 1 base, J lost 7 bases, and 13 bases stayed unmatched. The CDR3 sequence is 16 residues long. The CDR3: CASSLDGAGTPREQYF. The CDR3 nucleotides are TGTGCCAGCAGCTTAGATGGAGCGGGGACCCCTCGGGAGCAGTACTTC.

The V gene is TRBV27, the J gene TRBJ2-3; 13 nucleotides match TRBD2. Trimming cost V 5 bases and J 0 bases; bases outside gene matches: 8. CDR1 and CDR2 from the germline V gene are MNHEY and SMNVEV (reference sequence). This CDR3 is built from 18 residues. CDR3 in amino acids: CASSQTSGGTASTDTQYF. The DNA for the CDR3 is TGTGCCAGCAGTCAGACTAGCGGGGGGACCGCTAGCACAGATACGCAGTATTTT.